The entry below gives a single T cell receptor (beta chain) sequence along with its context. Here immunoSEQ multiplex PCR was the method, and the copy in TCRdb shows in-frame clones only, minus some. The sample records 150,000 or so clones, 79% being singletons. This sample is drawn from a study of blood T cell repertoires in COVID-19. Looking at the study overall: PBMCs, B-cell-depleted T cells, or T cells were the source of the cDNA or gDNA that made up the material.

Germline V CDR1 and CDR2: MNHEY, SVGEGT. The length of the CDR3 is 13 residues. With V trimmed by 6 bases and J by 4 bases, 3 bases remained unmatched. The sequencing sample was made of peripheral blood. This clonotype was obtained from a woman in her sixties or seventies with COVID-19, enrolled during active disease. The J gene is TRBJ2-1, the V gene TRBV6-2 or TRBV6-3; TRBD2 matches 7 bases. CDR3 amino acids: CASSFGGYNEQFF. The CDR3 DNA follows: TGTGCCAGCAGCTTCGGGGGGTACAATGAGCAGTTCTTC.